Following are 17 T cell receptor beta chains from one sample sequenced in a study of T cells in tumors after PD-1 blockade. Using immunoSEQ multiplex PCR, the repertoire was profiled, and TCRdb retains in-frame clones only, with some absent. This sample has more than 50,000 clones, with around 67% found just once. The starting material was PBMCs, obtained after anti-PD-1 treatment. All receptors derive from a human donor with basal cell carcinoma.

The chain uses TRBV5-1 and TRBJ1-1; TRBD1 might be the D (5 bases). Germline CDR1 reads SGHRS; CDR2 reads YFSETQ. The CDR3 is 13 amino acids. Trimming pared 0 bases from V and 6 bases from J, leaving 9 bases between. The CDR3 DNA is TGCGCCAGCAGCTTGGTGGGGGTCTCTGAAGCTTTCTTT. This gives the protein CASSLVGVSEAFF.

This chain connects TRBV7-2 to TRBJ2-1; 11 bases map to TRBD2. CDR3 length equals 17 residues. Germline trimming cut 0 bases from V and 3 bases from J; bases unmatched to any gene: 4. CDR1 and CDR2 (germline): SGHTA, FQGNSA. This CDR3 is CASSLAPSGGNYNEQFF. The DNA of the CDR3 is TGTGCCAGCAGCTTAGCTCCTAGCGGGGGGAACTACAATGAGCAGTTCTTC.

The chain joins TRBV4-1 to TRBJ2-1; 8 bases match TRBD1. CDR1 is MGHRA and CDR2 is YSYEKL in the germline V gene. The CDR3 consists of 15 residues. V was clipped by 10 bases and J by 1 base; unmatched bases: 9. The CDR3 sequence is CATKSWTGSYNEQFF. CDR3 nucleotide sequence: TGCGCCACCAAATCATGGACAGGGTCCTACAATGAGCAGTTCTTC.

The chain has TRBV28 and TRBJ1-5, with 7 positions matching TRBD1. Trimming took 5 bases from V and 1 from J; bases not matched to a gene: 5. CDR3 length: 15 amino acids. The V gene's germline CDR1 is MDHEN and CDR2 SYDVKM. CDR3 loop: CASSPRDRSNQPQHF. The CDR3 DNA is TGTGCCAGCAGTCCCCGGGACAGAAGCAATCAGCCCCAGCATTTT. Full variable domain (remainder filled in from reference TRBV28 and TRBJ1-5): DVKVTQSSRYLVKRTGEKVFLECVQDMDHENMFWYRQDPGLGLRLIYFSYDVKMKEKGDIPEGYSVSREKKERFSLILESASTNQTSMYLCASSPRDRSNQPQHFGDGTRLSIL.

The chain employs TRBV7-7 and TRBJ2-2; TRBD1 aligns across 9 bases. J lost 5 bases, V lost 5 bases, and 6 bases had no gene match. CDR1 and CDR2 (germline): SSHAT, FNYEAQ (reference sequence). The CDR3 has 15 residues. The DNA for the CDR3 is TGTGCCAGCAGCCCTCGGACAGGGGAGACCGGGGAGCTGTTTTTT. This sequence encodes CASSPRTGETGELFF.

The chain links TRBV6-6 to TRBJ2-1; D unclear. The V and J ends lost 10 bases and 5 bases respectively, with 18 bases between them. Germline loops: CDR1 MNHNY, CDR2 SVGAGI (reference sequence). The CDR3 is 14 residues long. The CDR3 DNA follows: TGTGCCACCCGGGCACGATCCTACGACAATGAGCAGTTCTTC. Protein product: CATRARSYDNEQFF.

CDR3 sequence: CSGKAGGPDTGELFF. The CDR3 DNA sequence: TGCAGCGGGAAAGCGGGGGGGCCGGACACCGGGGAGCTGTTTTTT. The rearrangement joins TRBV29-1 to TRBJ2-2, with 10 bases identical to TRBD2. V lost 7 bases and J lost 3; bases outside the gene matches: 8. The CDR3 is made up of 15 amino acids. Germline CDR1 reads SQVTM; CDR2 reads ANQGSEA.

The chain employs TRBV18 and TRBJ2-1, with 8 bases lining up with TRBD2. This CDR3 contains 15 residues. The germline CDR1 and CDR2 sequences are KGHSH and LQKENI. V lost 5 bases to trimming and J lost 9 bases; unmatched junction nucleotides: 12. The CDR3, as DNA: TGTGCCAGCTCAGAGTCCCCGGGGGGGCGGATTGAGCAGTTCTTC. Translated: CASSESPGGRIEQFF.

The chain is built from TRBV7-2 and TRBJ1-1, with 8 positions matching TRBD1. J was trimmed by 4 bases and V by 5 bases; bases with no gene match: 6. CDR1 is SGHTA, CDR2 FQGNSA, per germline. This CDR3 contains 14 residues. For the CDR3, the DNA is TGTGCCAGCAGCCCAGGGGGCGCTGGCACTGAAGCTTTCTTT. Its translation is CASSPGGAGTEAFF.

The chain uses TRBV6-5 and TRBJ2-5, with a weak D call TRBD2 (6 bases). The germline gives CDR1 MNHEY, CDR2 SVGAGI. Trimming pared 0 bases from V and 5 bases from J, leaving 10 bases between. CDR3 size: 14 residues. CDR3 in amino acids: CASSYSGGSETQYF. The DNA of the CDR3 is TGTGCCAGCAGTTACTCGGGGGGTTCGGAGACCCAGTACTTC.

This chain uses TRBV7-8 with TRBJ2-5; 7 bases align to TRBD1. Germline trimming cut 5 bases from V and 5 bases from J; bases unmatched to any gene: 5. Germline lookup yields CDR1 SGHVS and CDR2 FQNEAQ. The CDR3 loop spans 13 amino acids. The CDR3 sequence: CASSRQGGETQYF. CDR3 bases: TGTGCCAGCAGCCGACAGGGTGGGGAGACCCAGTACTTC.

This sequence joins TRBV28 and TRBJ2-5; no clear D. The CDR3 extends over 14 amino acids. The V end was cut by 1 base, the J end by 1 base, with 7 bases between. In germline, CDR1 is MDHEN, CDR2 SYDVKM. Here the CDR3 DNA reads TGTGCCAGCAGTTTATCCCCCGCCCAAGAGACCCAGTACTTC. The encoded protein is CASSLSPAQETQYF.

The rearrangement links TRBV20-1 to TRBJ2-3, with D maybe TRBD2 (5 bases). CDR3 length: 11 amino acids. The germline V gene has CDR1 DFQATT and CDR2 SNEGSKA (reference sequence). With 3 bases removed from V and 11 bases from J, the gap between germline ends came to 12 bases. CDR3 in DNA: TGCAGTGCTAGTCGGAGCGGAAAGCAGTATTTT. Protein sequence: CSASRSGKQYF.

V usage is TRBV5-1 and J usage is TRBJ1-2; TRBD1 matches at 7 bases. CDR1 is SGHRS and CDR2 is YFSETQ in the germline V gene. V gave up 2 bases and J gave up 6 bases; unmatched junction bases: 4. CDR3 length: 13 amino acids. The DNA of the CDR3 is TGCGCCAGCAGCTTTACAGGGGAAGATGGCTACACCTTC. This sequence encodes CASSFTGEDGYTF.

The chain is built from TRBV30 and TRBJ2-3; TRBD1 matches 8 bases. The V and J ends lost 0 bases and 3 bases, in that order; junction bases with no gene match: 14. Germline V gene data show CDR1 as GTSNPN and CDR2 as SVGIG (reference sequence). The length of the CDR3 is 18 residues. CDR3 DNA sequence: TGTGCCTGGAGTGTCGGGGACAGGTCCTTCTTAAGAACAGATACGCAGTATTTT. It yields the protein CAWSVGDRSFLRTDTQYF.

The V call is TRBV30, the J call TRBJ1-5; D may be TRBD1 (5 bases). V lost 2 bases and J 5 bases, leaving 10 bases between the germline ends. The CDR3 runs 13 residues. Germline-derived CDR1 and CDR2 are GTSNPN and SVGIG (reference sequence). CDR3 amino acids: CAWSLTGDQPQHF. The CDR3 DNA follows: TGTGCCTGGAGTCTCACAGGTGATCAGCCCCAGCATTTT.

This clone turned up a few times. The chain couples TRBV5-1 to TRBJ2-3, with TRBD2 matching over 8 bases. Germline assignment: CDR1 SGHRS and CDR2 YFSETQ. V was pared by 6 bases and J by 0 bases, with 12 bases of the junction left unmatched. The CDR3 loop spans 17 amino acids. In DNA form, the CDR3 reads TGCGCCAGCAAGCGGAGCGGGGGTTACGTTAGCACAGATACGCAGTATTTT. Its protein is CASKRSGGYVSTDTQYF.